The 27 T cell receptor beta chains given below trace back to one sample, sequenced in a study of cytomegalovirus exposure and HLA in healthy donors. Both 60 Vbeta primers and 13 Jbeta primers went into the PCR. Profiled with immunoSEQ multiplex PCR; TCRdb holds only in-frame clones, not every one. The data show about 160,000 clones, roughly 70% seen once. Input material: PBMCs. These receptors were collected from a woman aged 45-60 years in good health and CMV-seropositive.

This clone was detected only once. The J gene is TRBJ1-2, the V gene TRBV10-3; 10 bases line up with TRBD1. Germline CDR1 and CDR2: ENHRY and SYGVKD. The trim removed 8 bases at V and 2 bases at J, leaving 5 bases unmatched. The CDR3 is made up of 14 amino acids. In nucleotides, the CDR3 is TGTGCCATCGGACAGGGGGTTTTCAACTATGGCTACACCTTC. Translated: CAIGQGVFNYGYTF.

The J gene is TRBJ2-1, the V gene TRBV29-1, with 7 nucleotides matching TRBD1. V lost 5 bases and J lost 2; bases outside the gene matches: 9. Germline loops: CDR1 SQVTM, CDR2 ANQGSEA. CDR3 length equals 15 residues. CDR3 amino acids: CSVLGRDSPYNEQFF. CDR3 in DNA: TGCAGCGTTCTGGGTCGGGACAGCCCCTACAATGAGCAGTTCTTC.

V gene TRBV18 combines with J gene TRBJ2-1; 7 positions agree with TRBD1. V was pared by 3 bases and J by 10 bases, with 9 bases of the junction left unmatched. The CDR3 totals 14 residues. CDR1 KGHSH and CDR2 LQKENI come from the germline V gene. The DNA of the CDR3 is TGTGCCAGCTCACCTCAACAGGGGAGAGGGGAGCAGTTCTTC. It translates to CASSPQQGRGEQFF.

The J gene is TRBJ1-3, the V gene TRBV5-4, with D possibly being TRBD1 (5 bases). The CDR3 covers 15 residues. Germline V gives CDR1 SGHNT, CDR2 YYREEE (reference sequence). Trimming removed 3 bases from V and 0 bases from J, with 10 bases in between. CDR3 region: CASSSQDNSGNTIYF. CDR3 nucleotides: TGTGCCAGCAGCTCACAGGATAACTCTGGAAACACCATATATTTT.

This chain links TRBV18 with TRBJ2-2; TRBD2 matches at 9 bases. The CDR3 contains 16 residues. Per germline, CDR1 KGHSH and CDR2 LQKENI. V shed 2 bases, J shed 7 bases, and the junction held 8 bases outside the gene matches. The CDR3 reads CASSPFSGGPSGELFF. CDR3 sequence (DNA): TGTGCCAGCTCACCATTCAGCGGGGGGCCCAGCGGGGAGCTGTTTTTT.

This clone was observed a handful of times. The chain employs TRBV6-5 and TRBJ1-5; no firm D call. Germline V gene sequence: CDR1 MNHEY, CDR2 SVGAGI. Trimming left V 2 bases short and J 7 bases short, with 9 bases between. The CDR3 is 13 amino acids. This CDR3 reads CASSYQISQPQHF. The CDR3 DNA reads TGTGCCAGCAGTTACCAGATATCACAGCCCCAGCATTTT.

CDR3 nucleotide sequence: TGTGCCAGCAGCCAGGGCCTAAACTATGGCTACACCTTC. Translated: CASSQGLNYGYTF. The V and J genes are TRBV14 and TRBJ1-2; D is unresolved. V was clipped by 3 bases and J by 2 bases, with 7 bases between them. This CDR3 is 13 amino acids long. The germline V gene encodes CDR1 SGHDN and CDR2 FVKESK.

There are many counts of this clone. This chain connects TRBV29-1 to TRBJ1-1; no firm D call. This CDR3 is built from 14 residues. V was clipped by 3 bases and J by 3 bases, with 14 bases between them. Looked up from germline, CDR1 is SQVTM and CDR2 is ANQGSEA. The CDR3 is CSVDLLVMHTEAFF. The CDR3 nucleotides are TGCAGCGTTGACCTACTCGTGATGCACACTGAAGCTTTCTTT. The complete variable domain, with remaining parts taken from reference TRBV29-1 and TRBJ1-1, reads SAVISQKPSRDICQRGTSLTIQCQVDSQVTMMFWYRQQPGQSLTLIATANQGSEATYESGFVIDKFPISRPNLTFSTLTVSNMSPEDSSIYLCSVDLLVMHTEAFFGQGTRLTVV.

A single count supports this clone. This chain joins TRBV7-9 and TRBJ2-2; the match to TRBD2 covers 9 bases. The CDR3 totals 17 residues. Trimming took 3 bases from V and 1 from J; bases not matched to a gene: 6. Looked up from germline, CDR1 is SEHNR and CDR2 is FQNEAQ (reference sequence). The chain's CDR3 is CASSFRAGGRNTGELFF. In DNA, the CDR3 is TGTGCCAGCAGCTTTCGAGCGGGGGGTCGGAACACCGGGGAGCTGTTTTTT. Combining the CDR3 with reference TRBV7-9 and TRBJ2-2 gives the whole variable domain DTGVSQNPRHKITKRGQNVTFRCDPISEHNRLYWYRQTLGQGPEFLTYFQNEAQLEKSRLLSDRFSAERPKGSFSTLEIQRTEQGDSAMYLCASSFRAGGRNTGELFFGEGSRLTVL.

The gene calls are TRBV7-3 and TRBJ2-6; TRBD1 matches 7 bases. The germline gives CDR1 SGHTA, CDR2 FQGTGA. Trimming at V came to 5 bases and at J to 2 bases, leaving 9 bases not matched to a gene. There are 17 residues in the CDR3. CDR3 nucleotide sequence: TGTGCCAGCAGCGCCCGGGACAGAGAAACTGGGGCCAACGTCCTGACTTTC. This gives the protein CASSARDRETGANVLTF.

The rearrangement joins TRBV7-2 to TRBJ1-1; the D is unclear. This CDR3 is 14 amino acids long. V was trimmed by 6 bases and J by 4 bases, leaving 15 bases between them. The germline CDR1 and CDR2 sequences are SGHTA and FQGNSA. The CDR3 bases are TGTGCCAGCAGGACCGAGGGTGTAACCACTGAAGCTTTCTTT. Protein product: CASRTEGVTTEAFF.

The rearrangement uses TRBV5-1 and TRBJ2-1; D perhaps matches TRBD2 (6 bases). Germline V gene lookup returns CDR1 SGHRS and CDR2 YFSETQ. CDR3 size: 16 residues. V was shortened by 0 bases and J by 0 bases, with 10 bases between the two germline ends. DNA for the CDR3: TGCGCCAGCAGCTTGGATCTAGCGAGCTCCTACAATGAGCAGTTCTTC. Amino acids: CASSLDLASSYNEQFF.

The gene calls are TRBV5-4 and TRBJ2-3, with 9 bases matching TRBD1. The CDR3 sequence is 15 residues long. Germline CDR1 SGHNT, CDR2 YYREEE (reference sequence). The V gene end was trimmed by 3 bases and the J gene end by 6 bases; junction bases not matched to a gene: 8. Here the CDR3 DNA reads TGTGCCAGCAGCTCCCCGGGACAGGGAGGGGATACGCAGTATTTT. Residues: CASSSPGQGGDTQYF.

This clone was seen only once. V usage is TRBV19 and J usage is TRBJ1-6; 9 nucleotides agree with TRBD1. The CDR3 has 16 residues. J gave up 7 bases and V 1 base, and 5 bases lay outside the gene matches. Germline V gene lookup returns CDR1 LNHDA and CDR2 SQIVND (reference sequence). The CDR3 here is CASSIAGQGINSPLHF. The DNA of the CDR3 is TGTGCCAGTAGTATAGCTGGACAGGGGATAAATTCACCCCTCCACTTT.

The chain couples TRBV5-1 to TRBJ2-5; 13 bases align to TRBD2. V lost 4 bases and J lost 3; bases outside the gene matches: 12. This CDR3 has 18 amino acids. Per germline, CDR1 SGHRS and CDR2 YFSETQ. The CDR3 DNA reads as TGCGCCAGCAGCCGCGCAGCCACTAGCGGGGGGGCCGAAGAGACCCAGTACTTC. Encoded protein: CASSRAATSGGAEETQYF.

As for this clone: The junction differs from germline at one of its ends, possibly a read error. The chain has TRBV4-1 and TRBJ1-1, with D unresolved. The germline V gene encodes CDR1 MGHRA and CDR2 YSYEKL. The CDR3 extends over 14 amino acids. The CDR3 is CASGQGQRNTEAFF. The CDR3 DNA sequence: TGCGCCAGCGGCCAAGGGCAACGGAACACTGAAGCTTTCTTT.

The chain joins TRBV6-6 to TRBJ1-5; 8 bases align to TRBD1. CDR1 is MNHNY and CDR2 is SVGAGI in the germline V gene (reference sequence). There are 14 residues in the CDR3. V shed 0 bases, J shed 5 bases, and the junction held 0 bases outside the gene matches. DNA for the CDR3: TGTGCCAGCAGTTACTCACAGGGGGATCAGCCCCAGCATTTT. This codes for CASSYSQGDQPQHF.

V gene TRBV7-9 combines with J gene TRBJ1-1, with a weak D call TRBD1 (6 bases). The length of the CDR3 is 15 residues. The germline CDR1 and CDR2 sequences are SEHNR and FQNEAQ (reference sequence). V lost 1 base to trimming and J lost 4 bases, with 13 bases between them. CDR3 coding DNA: TGTGCCAGCAGCTTAGAGGGGGGGGTGAGCACTGAAGCTTTCTTT. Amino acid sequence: CASSLEGGVSTEAFF.

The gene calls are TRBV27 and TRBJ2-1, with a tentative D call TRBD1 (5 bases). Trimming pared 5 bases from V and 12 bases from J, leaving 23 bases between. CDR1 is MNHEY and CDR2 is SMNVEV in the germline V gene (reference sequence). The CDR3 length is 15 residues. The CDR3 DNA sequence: TGTGCCAGCAGTCTAGACGGATATGGGGCTGGTCGGCAGTTCTTC. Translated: CASSLDGYGAGRQFF.

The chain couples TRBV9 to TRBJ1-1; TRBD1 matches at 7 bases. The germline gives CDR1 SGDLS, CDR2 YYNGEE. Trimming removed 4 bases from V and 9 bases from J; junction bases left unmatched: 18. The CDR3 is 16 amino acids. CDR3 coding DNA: TGTGCCAGCAGCTCGCAGACAGGGAGGATTCCAACCCAAGCTTTCTTT. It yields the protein CASSSQTGRIPTQAFF.

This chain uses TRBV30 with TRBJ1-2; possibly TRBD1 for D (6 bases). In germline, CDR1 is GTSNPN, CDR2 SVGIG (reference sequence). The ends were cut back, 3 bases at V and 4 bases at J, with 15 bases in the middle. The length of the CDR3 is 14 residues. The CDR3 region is CAWREPTGFYGYTF. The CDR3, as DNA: TGTGCCTGGAGGGAACCGACAGGTTTCTATGGCTACACCTTC.

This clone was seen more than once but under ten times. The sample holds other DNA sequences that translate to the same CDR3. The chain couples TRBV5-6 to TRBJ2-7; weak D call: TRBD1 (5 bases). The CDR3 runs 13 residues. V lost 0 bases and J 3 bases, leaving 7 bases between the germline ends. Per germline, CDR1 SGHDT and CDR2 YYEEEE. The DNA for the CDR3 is TGTGCCAGCAGCTTGGGACAGTTCTACGAGCAGTACTTC. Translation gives CASSLGQFYEQYF.

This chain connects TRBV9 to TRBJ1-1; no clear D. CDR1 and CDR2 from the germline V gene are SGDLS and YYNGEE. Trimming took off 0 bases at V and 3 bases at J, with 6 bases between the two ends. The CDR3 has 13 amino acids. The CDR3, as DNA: TGTGCCAGCAGCGTAGCTCTAGACACTGAAGCTTTCTTT. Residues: CASSVALDTEAFF.

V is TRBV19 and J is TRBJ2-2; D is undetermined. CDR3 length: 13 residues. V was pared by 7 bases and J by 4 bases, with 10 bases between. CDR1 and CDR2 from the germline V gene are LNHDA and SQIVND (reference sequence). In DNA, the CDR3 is TGTGCCAGTACTCAGGTCAGCACCGGGGAGCTGTTTTTT. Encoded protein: CASTQVSTGELFF.

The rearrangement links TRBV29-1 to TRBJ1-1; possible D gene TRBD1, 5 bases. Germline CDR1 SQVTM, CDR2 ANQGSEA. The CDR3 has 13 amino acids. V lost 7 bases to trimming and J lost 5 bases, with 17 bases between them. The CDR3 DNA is TGCAGCGCGCTAAAAACCCAGGGAACTGAAGCTTTCTTT. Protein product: CSALKTQGTEAFF.

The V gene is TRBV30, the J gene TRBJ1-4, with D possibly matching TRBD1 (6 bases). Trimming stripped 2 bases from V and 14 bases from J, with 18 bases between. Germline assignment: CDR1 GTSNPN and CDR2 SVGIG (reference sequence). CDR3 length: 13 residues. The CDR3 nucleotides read TGTGCCTGGAGTAGGAATGCAGGGGCTTTCCTGTTTTTT. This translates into CAWSRNAGAFLFF.

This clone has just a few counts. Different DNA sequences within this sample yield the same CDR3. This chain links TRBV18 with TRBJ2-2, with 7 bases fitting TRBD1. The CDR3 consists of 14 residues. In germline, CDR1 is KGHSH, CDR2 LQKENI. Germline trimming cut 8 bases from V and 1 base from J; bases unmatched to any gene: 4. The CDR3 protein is CASPSGGNTGELFF. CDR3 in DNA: TGTGCCAGCCCGTCAGGGGGGAACACCGGGGAGCTGTTTTTT.